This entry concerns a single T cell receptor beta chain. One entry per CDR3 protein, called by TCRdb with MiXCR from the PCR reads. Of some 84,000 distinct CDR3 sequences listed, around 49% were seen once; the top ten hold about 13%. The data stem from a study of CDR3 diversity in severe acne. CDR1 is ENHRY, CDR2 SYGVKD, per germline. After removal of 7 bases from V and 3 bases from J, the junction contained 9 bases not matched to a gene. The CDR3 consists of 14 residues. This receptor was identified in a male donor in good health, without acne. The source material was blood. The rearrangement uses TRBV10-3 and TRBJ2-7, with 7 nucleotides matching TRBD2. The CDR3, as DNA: TGTGCCATCAAAATGGCGGGGGATAACTACGAGCAGTACTTC. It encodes CAIKMAGDNYEQYF.